This T cell receptor (beta chain) stems from a study of PD-1 blockade in classical Hodgkin lymphoma. On the study more broadly: Patients were dosed intravenously with nivolumab at 3 mg/kg every 2 weeks.

Relapse after autologous stem cell transplantation occurred in every patient, and brentuximab vedotin exposure varied. Best outcomes ranged across complete response, partial response and progressive disease. The CDR3 extends over 16 amino acids. V lost 0 bases and J lost 1, with 12 bases in between. Looked up from germline, CDR1 is SGHRS and CDR2 is YFSETQ. Using immunoSEQ multiplex PCR, the repertoire was profiled, and TCRdb retains in-frame clones only, with some absent. The profile shows about 97,000 clones, 65% to 85% of them singletons. This clonotype originated in a human donor with classical Hodgkin lymphoma. The chain has TRBV5-1 and TRBJ2-3, with D tentatively TRBD1 (6 bases). This specimen consisted of peripheral blood mononuclear cells (PBMCs), obtained at baseline. DNA of the CDR3: TGCGCCAGCAGCTTGGCCGGGGCAGGGGGCACAGATACGCAGTATTTT. This gives the protein CASSLAGAGGTDTQYF.